The 5 T cell receptor beta chains below all came from one sample that was sequenced in a study of T-cell reconstitution after alpha-beta-depleted transplantation in children. Preparation of the TCRbeta library was carried out with unique molecular identifiers. TCRdb passed the PCR reads through MiXCR, listing each CDR3 protein once. The profile covers hundreds of thousands of distinct CDR3 sequences, with around 16% appearing a single time and 29% taken by the ten largest. The sequencing used PBMCs, mostly from graft donor cells, collected 360 days after TCRalphabeta/CD19-depleted stem cell transplant. These receptors were collected from a boy in the first two years of life who had a stem cell transplant for Wiskott-Aldrich syndrome, so the T cells may come from the graft donor.

At least ten counts were recorded for this clonotype. The gene calls are TRBV5-1 and TRBJ2-2; 9 bases are a match to TRBD2. CDR1 and CDR2 from the germline V gene are SGHRS and YFSETQ. The ends lost 3 bases at V and 4 bases at J; junction bases unmatched: 7. This CDR3 contains 16 residues. CDR3 in DNA: TGCGCCAGCAGCTACCAACTAGCGGGTTCCACCGGGGAGCTGTTTTTT. Translating gives CASSYQLAGSTGELFF.

The V gene is TRBV7-2, the J gene TRBJ2-5, with TRBD1 matching over 7 bases. The CDR3 contains 14 residues. Germline-derived CDR1 and CDR2 are SGHTA and FQGNSA. V trimming: 3 bases; J trimming: 5 bases; junction bases outside the gene matches: 6. This CDR3 reads CASSLTGPLETQYF. The CDR3 DNA follows: TGTGCCAGCAGCTTGACAGGGCCTCTGGAGACCCAGTACTTC.

The chain is built from TRBV6-1 and TRBJ2-1; 13 nucleotides match TRBD2. CDR1 is MNHNS, CDR2 SASEGT, per germline. V was pared by 6 bases and J by 9 bases, with 11 bases of the junction left unmatched. This CDR3 contains 16 residues. The CDR3 here is CASRFEGLAGNGEQFF. CDR3 nucleotides: TGTGCCAGCAGGTTTGAGGGACTAGCGGGAAATGGTGAGCAGTTCTTC.

This clonotype was seen more than once but under ten times. The V and J genes are TRBV13 and TRBJ2-5; 7 bases line up with TRBD2. This CDR3 comprises 15 residues. Germline V lookup: CDR1 PRHDT, CDR2 FYEKMQ (reference sequence). After removal of 1 base from V and 1 base from J, the junction contained 3 bases not matched to a gene. The CDR3 reads CASSLAGLIQETQYF. The DNA of the CDR3 is TGTGCCAGCAGCTTAGCGGGACTAATCCAAGAGACCCAGTACTTC. Looking up the rest from reference TRBV13 and TRBJ2-5 gives the full variable domain: AAGVIQSPRHLIKEKRETATLKCYPIPRHDTVYWYQQGPGQDPQFLISFYEKMQSDKGSIPDRFSAQQFSDYHSELNMSSLELGDSALYFCASSLAGLIQETQYFGPGTRLLVL.

This sequence joins TRBV12-3 or TRBV12-4 and TRBJ2-2, with TRBD2 identical over 9 bases. This CDR3 region has 16 residues. Trimming removed 4 bases from V and 1 base from J; junction bases left unmatched: 4. The CDR3 nucleotides read TGTGCCAGCAGTTCTGCGGGAGGGGGGAACACCGGGGAGCTGTTTTTT. Translating it yields CASSSAGGGNTGELFF.